The 17 T cell receptor beta chains below all came from one sample that was sequenced in a study of naive and memory T cell subsets listed by TCRdb under 2017. Receptor amplification or capture employed 5' RACE. Sequencer: Illumina MiSeq. The ligated cDNA was amplified in four rounds of PCR with nested alpha and beta constant region primers together with the SP2 primer. The raw public reads went through TCRdb reprocessing: fastp at Q25, MiXCR clone calling, in-frame beta chains kept. Duplicate CDR3 protein sequences are folded into a single record with the most common DNA and genes. The sample table shows about 62,000 distinct CDR3 sequences, and less than 10% are seen once. The leading ten clones occupy 15% to 20% of the sample. The study described a robust, sensitive protocol for amplifying, sequencing and analyzing TCRs, using 3' ligation of a UMI-containing oligonucleotide to TCR cDNA. The receptors shown here come from a female donor in good health.

The chain couples TRBV29-1 to TRBJ1-1, with a tentative D call TRBD1 (6 bases). This CDR3 has 12 amino acids. The germline V gene has CDR1 SQVTM and CDR2 ANQGSEA. The ends were cut back, 5 bases at V and 0 bases at J, with 7 bases in the middle. The CDR3 DNA reads as TGCAGCGTTACAGGGATGAACACTGAAGCTTTCTTT. This codes for CSVTGMNTEAFF.

This clonotype showed up many times. The V and J genes are TRBV29-1 and TRBJ2-7; 9 bases are a match to TRBD1. Germline V CDR1 and CDR2: SQVTM, ANQGSEA. This CDR3 has 13 residues. V lost 5 bases, J lost 4 bases, and 6 bases stayed unmatched. CDR3 region: CSVRDRAEYEQYF. The CDR3 coding sequence is TGCAGCGTTCGGGACAGGGCGGAGTACGAGCAGTACTTC.

The chain carries TRBV12-3 or TRBV12-4 and TRBJ2-5; a weak D match, TRBD1 (6 bases). Trimming left V 6 bases short and J 4 bases short, with 12 bases between. This CDR3 region has 13 residues. Here the CDR3 reads CASSPEGGETQYF. The CDR3 nucleotides read TGTGCCAGCAGCCCGGAAGGGGGAGAGACCCAGTACTTC.

This clonotype was counted only a few times. This chain's CDR3 is CSASDGQTNYGYTF. The CDR3 DNA follows: TGCAGTGCTAGCGACGGACAGACTAACTATGGCTACACCTTC. V usage is TRBV20-1 and J usage is TRBJ1-2, with TRBD1 as a possible D gene (6 bases). In germline, CDR1 is DFQATT, CDR2 SNEGSKA (reference sequence). V lost 3 bases, J lost 0 bases, and 11 bases lay in between. The CDR3 has 14 residues.

A single count supports this clonotype. The chain uses TRBV6-5 and TRBJ1-5, with no clear D. The CDR3 is made up of 14 amino acids. Germline CDR1 is MNHEY and CDR2 is SVGAGI. Trimming cost V 5 bases and J 9 bases, with 17 bases left between them. The CDR3 here is CASSPDTVQRPQHF. CDR3 bases: TGTGCCAGCAGTCCAGACACCGTCCAGAGGCCCCAGCATTTT.

This clonotype appeared many times. This chain connects TRBV13 to TRBJ1-5; the D is unclear. The germline V gene has CDR1 PRHDT and CDR2 FYEKMQ (reference sequence). The V gene lost 0 bases and the J gene lost 3 bases, with 6 bases spanning the gap. The CDR3 consists of 14 residues. The CDR3 sequence is CASSLGQDNQPQHF. In DNA form, the CDR3 reads TGTGCCAGCAGCTTAGGGCAGGACAATCAGCCCCAGCATTTT.

This clonotype was detected only a few times. The chain couples TRBV20-1 to TRBJ2-5; D is undetermined. There are 11 residues in the CDR3. Trimming pared 6 bases from V and 5 bases from J, leaving 10 bases between. Germline CDR1 DFQATT, CDR2 SNEGSKA (reference sequence). CDR3 nucleotides: TGCAGTGCCGTTCGACGCGAGACCCAGTACTTC. Translated: CSAVRRETQYF.

This clonotype showed up just a few times. The rearrangement links TRBV6-2 or TRBV6-3 to TRBJ2-7, with D unresolved. Trimming took off 7 bases at V and 2 bases at J, with 15 bases between the two ends. CDR3 length equals 14 residues. Germline CDR1 reads MNHEY; CDR2 reads SVGEGT. The CDR3 DNA is TGTGCCAGCAAAGACCCAAATCCGGCCTACGAGCAGTACTTC. Translating gives CASKDPNPAYEQYF.

This clonotype was seen a few times. The chain joins TRBV12-3 or TRBV12-4 to TRBJ1-2; D may be TRBD1 (6 bases). Deletions cut 6 bases from V and 8 bases from J, with 16 bases between. CDR3 size: 13 residues. The CDR3 nucleotides read TGTGCCAGCAGGCCTAATACAGGGCCCGGCTACACCTTC. This codes for CASRPNTGPGYTF.

The rearrangement uses TRBV5-1 and TRBJ2-2; unclear D gene. Trimming removed 0 bases at V and 5 bases at J, with 17 bases between. Germline assignment: CDR1 SGHRS and CDR2 YFSETQ. The CDR3 loop spans 17 amino acids. The CDR3 here is CASSLEHVDPFTGELFF. The CDR3 DNA reads as TGCGCCAGCAGCTTGGAACACGTAGATCCGTTTACCGGGGAGCTGTTTTTT.

The sample holds a few counts of this clonotype. V is TRBV29-1 and J is TRBJ2-5, with D possibly matching TRBD2 (5 bases). There are 12 residues in the CDR3. Deletions cut 5 bases from V and 0 bases from J, with 7 bases between. From germline, CDR1 is SQVTM and CDR2 ANQGSEA. In DNA, the CDR3 is TGCAGCGTTCCGGGGTACCAAGAGACCCAGTACTTC. As protein: CSVPGYQETQYF.

The chain is built from TRBV5-1 and TRBJ2-5; 10 nucleotides agree with TRBD2. There are 15 residues in the CDR3. The V segment lost 0 bases and the J segment 4 bases; nucleotides outside the gene matches: 3. The V gene's germline CDR1 is SGHRS and CDR2 YFSETQ. CDR3 loop: CASSLGGTSAETQYF. DNA for the CDR3: TGCGCCAGCAGCTTGGGCGGGACTAGCGCAGAGACCCAGTACTTC. Together with reference TRBV5-1 and TRBJ2-5, the CDR3 gives the full variable domain: KAGVTQTPRYLIKTRGQQVTLSCSPISGHRSVSWYQQTPGQGLQFLFEYFSETQRNKGNFPGRFSGRQFSNSRSEMNVSTLELGDSALYLCASSLGGTSAETQYFGPGTRLLVL.

This clonotype was detected many times. The chain recombines TRBV6-6 with TRBJ2-7, with D possibly TRBD1 on 6 matching bases. Trimming removed 2 bases from V and 6 bases from J, with 14 bases in between. The CDR3 extends over 14 amino acids. Per the germline V gene, CDR1 is MNHNY and CDR2 is SVGAGI (reference sequence). The CDR3 here is CASSYPRDIGEQYF. As DNA, the CDR3 is TGTGCCAGCAGTTACCCCCGGGACATCGGCGAGCAGTACTTC.

This clonotype was counted only a few times. V is TRBV12-3 or TRBV12-4 and J is TRBJ1-6, with 8 bases fitting TRBD1. The V gene end was trimmed by 4 bases and the J gene end by 4 bases; junction bases not matched to a gene: 3. This CDR3 is 15 amino acids long. The CDR3 spells CASSYWTGYNSPLHF. The CDR3 region has the DNA TGTGCCAGCAGTTACTGGACAGGGTATAATTCACCCCTCCACTTT.

This clonotype has only a few counts. The chain's CDR3 is CASSSTQGAAGELFF. CDR3 DNA sequence: TGTGCCAGCAGTTCAACACAGGGGGCCGCCGGGGAGCTGTTTTTT. V gene TRBV6-4 combines with J gene TRBJ2-2; 9 bases match TRBD1. From germline, CDR1 is MRHNA and CDR2 SNTAGT. V shed 5 bases and J 6 bases; nucleotides not matched to a gene: 7. The CDR3 has 15 residues.

This clonotype was detected ten times or more. The chain combines TRBV7-2 with TRBJ1-1; the match to TRBD1 covers 7 bases. The V segment lost 3 bases and the J segment 5 bases; nucleotides outside the gene matches: 3. Germline values: CDR1 SGHTA, CDR2 FQGNSA. This CDR3 contains 13 residues. The CDR3 bases are TGTGCCAGCAGCTTCCAGGGGGAAACTGAAGCTTTCTTT. Protein product: CASSFQGETEAFF.

This clonotype was counted a few times. The chain carries TRBV3-1 and TRBJ1-2; the D gene is possibly TRBD1 (5 bases). V dropped 1 base and J dropped 4 bases, with 10 bases sitting between them. Germline assignment: CDR1 LGHDT and CDR2 YNNKEL (reference sequence). This CDR3 has 14 amino acids. CDR3 protein: CASSQAGLPYGYTF. The CDR3, as DNA: TGTGCCAGCAGCCAAGCGGGGCTCCCCTATGGCTACACCTTC.